These 23 T cell receptor beta chains share one sample of origin, sequenced in a study of shared clonotypes between healthy human individuals. Sequenced by immunoSEQ multiplex PCR; TCRdb stores in-frame clones only, minus some. The data show approximately 400,000 clones, 95% to 97% seen once. Material: memory CD8+ T cells sorted from blood. Subset indicated: CD45RO+ cells pooled with CCR7-negative TemRA cells. These receptors were collected from a man between 25 and 39 years old in good health.

This chain joins TRBV15 and TRBJ2-3, with TRBD2 as a possible D gene (6 bases). V was clipped by 1 base and J by 3 bases, with 14 bases between them. This CDR3 has 16 amino acids. Germline values: CDR1 LNHNV, CDR2 YYDKDF (reference sequence). This CDR3 is CATSRGFRGGTDTQYF. The CDR3 bases are TGTGCCACCAGCAGAGGCTTTAGAGGAGGGACAGATACGCAGTATTTT.

This chain links TRBV7-3 with TRBJ2-7; 9 positions agree with TRBD1. This CDR3 is built from 11 residues. V was pared by 5 bases and J by 9 bases, with 2 bases of the junction left unmatched. The germline V gene encodes CDR1 SGHTA and CDR2 FQGTGA. The CDR3 DNA reads as TGTGCCAGCAGCCCGGGACAGGGGCAGTACTTC. Protein product: CASSPGQGQYF.

This sequence joins TRBV5-4 and TRBJ2-5, with a weak D call TRBD2 (6 bases). CDR3 size: 15 residues. The germline V gene encodes CDR1 SGHNT and CDR2 YYREEE (reference sequence). Trimming removed 0 bases from V and 5 bases from J, with 14 bases in between. CDR3: CASSLDLGGMETQYF. For the CDR3, the DNA is TGTGCCAGCAGCTTGGACTTGGGCGGGATGGAGACCCAGTACTTC.

V gene TRBV19 combines with J gene TRBJ2-7; TRBD2 aligns across 12 bases. The V segment lost 3 bases and the J segment 3 bases; nucleotides outside the gene matches: 9. Germline assignment: CDR1 LNHDA and CDR2 SQIVND (reference sequence). This CDR3 contains 17 residues. The CDR3 is CASSIPPLAGGGYEQYF. CDR3 in DNA: TGTGCCAGTAGTATCCCTCCTCTAGCGGGAGGGGGCTACGAGCAGTACTTC.

This chain connects TRBV6-1 to TRBJ2-4, with TRBD1 matching over 7 bases. CDR3 length equals 14 residues. Germline V CDR1 and CDR2: MNHNS, SASEGT. Losses at the gene ends were 6 bases for V and 6 bases for J; bases not matched to a gene: 8. The CDR3 coding sequence is TGTGCCAGCAGCTTGAACAGGGGTGCAAACATTCAGTACTTC. Its protein product is CASSLNRGANIQYF.

This sequence joins TRBV5-8 and TRBJ2-7; a possible D gene is TRBD1 (6 bases). This CDR3 has 14 residues. V lost 5 bases, J lost 0 bases, and 12 bases lay in between. Germline values: CDR1 SGHTS, CDR2 YDEGEE. CDR3 in amino acids: CASRHRDNSYEQYF. CDR3 sequence (DNA): TGTGCCAGCAGGCACCGGGACAACTCCTACGAGCAGTACTTC.

V is TRBV2 and J is TRBJ1-4; D not resolved. This CDR3 is 14 amino acids long. Germline CDR1 and CDR2: SNHLY and FYNNEI. Trimming removed 4 bases at V and 5 bases at J, with 11 bases between. CDR3 DNA: TGTGCCAGCAGTGTCCGCAGGCACAATGAAAAACTGTTTTTT. Protein sequence: CASSVRRHNEKLFF.

In its sample, this clone was seen once. V is TRBV4-2 and J is TRBJ2-2; tentative D call: TRBD1 (6 bases). Trimming removed 2 bases from V and 7 bases from J, with 17 bases in between. CDR3 length equals 16 residues. The germline V gene has CDR1 LGHNA and CDR2 YNFKEQ. CDR3 amino acids: CASSQSDSEGGGELFF. The CDR3 DNA follows: TGTGCCAGCAGCCAATCAGATAGCGAAGGGGGCGGGGAGCTGTTTTTT.

V usage is TRBV27 and J usage is TRBJ1-5; D possibly corresponds to TRBD1 (5 bases). V shed 5 bases and J shed 1 base, with 9 bases lying between them. The CDR3 totals 14 residues. Per germline, CDR1 MNHEY and CDR2 SMNVEV (reference sequence). CDR3 loop: CASSLRGSNQPQHF. CDR3 nucleotides: TGTGCCAGCAGTCTAAGGGGAAGCAATCAGCCCCAGCATTTT.

The rearrangement joins TRBV19 to TRBJ2-1, with D hard to call. V was trimmed by 4 bases and J by 4 bases, leaving 8 bases between them. Germline lookup yields CDR1 LNHDA and CDR2 SQIVND (reference sequence). The CDR3 is 13 residues long. CDR3 protein: CASSTLTYNEQFF. CDR3 DNA sequence: TGTGCCAGTAGTACCTTGACTTACAATGAGCAGTTCTTC.

Only one count was recorded for this clone. V gene TRBV6-1 combines with J gene TRBJ2-3; a possible D gene is TRBD2 (5 bases). The CDR3 has 14 amino acids. V lost 6 bases, J lost 1 base, and 11 bases lay in between. Per germline, CDR1 MNHNS and CDR2 SASEGT. The CDR3 DNA follows: TGTGCCAGCAGAAGAGGGTTGGGCACAGATACGCAGTATTTT. Translated, it gives CASRRGLGTDTQYF.

The V call is TRBV19, the J call TRBJ2-5; 7 bases line up with TRBD2. The CDR3 has 14 amino acids. CDR1 and CDR2 from the germline V gene are LNHDA and SQIVND (reference sequence). With 5 bases clipped from V and 1 base from J, the junction kept 4 bases outside the gene matches. CDR3 amino acids: CASSSWEGQETQYF. CDR3 DNA sequence: TGTGCCAGTAGTTCGTGGGAGGGCCAAGAGACCCAGTACTTC.

The chain combines TRBV19 with TRBJ1-2, with D possibly matching TRBD1 (6 bases). Germline assignment: CDR1 LNHDA and CDR2 SQIVND (reference sequence). The CDR3 runs 13 residues. Trimming cost V 3 bases and J 7 bases, with 12 bases left between them. CDR3 in amino acids: CASSIPGAPGYTF. The CDR3 nucleotides read TGTGCCAGTAGTATTCCGGGGGCGCCTGGCTACACCTTC.

V gene TRBV19 combines with J gene TRBJ2-7; the match to TRBD1 covers 10 bases. Per the germline V gene, CDR1 is LNHDA and CDR2 is SQIVND (reference sequence). The CDR3 runs to 13 residues. J was trimmed by 4 bases and V by 10 bases; bases with no gene match: 7. CDR3 nucleotides: TGTGCCACTCGGGACAGGGGTCTGTACGAGCAGTACTTC. This translates into CATRDRGLYEQYF.

The V call is TRBV28, the J call TRBJ1-4; TRBD1 matches 7 bases. The CDR3 is 13 amino acids. Germline assignment: CDR1 MDHEN and CDR2 SYDVKM. J gave up 6 bases and V 2 bases, and 0 bases lay outside the gene matches. The CDR3 nucleotides read TGTGCCAGCAGTTTACAGGGGGATGAAAAACTGTTTTTT. Translating gives CASSLQGDEKLFF.

This clone was picked up one time. The CDR3, as DNA: TGTGCCAGCACCTGTTGGTCCAGGGAAGGAAACACCATATATTTT. This codes for CASTCWSREGNTIYF. The rearrangement uses TRBV7-9 and TRBJ1-3, with a possible D match to TRBD1 (5 bases). CDR1 SEHNR and CDR2 FQNEAQ come from the germline V gene (reference sequence). Between the trimmed V and J ends, which lost 7 bases and 4 bases, there was a span of 17 bases. The length of the CDR3 is 15 residues.

The chain joins TRBV27 to TRBJ2-3; 9 nucleotides match TRBD2. Germline CDR1 MNHEY, CDR2 SMNVEV (reference sequence). The V segment lost 7 bases and the J segment 3 bases; nucleotides outside the gene matches: 11. This CDR3 contains 16 residues. CDR3 protein: CASTKMAGGPTDTQYF. DNA of the CDR3: TGTGCCAGCACTAAGATGGCGGGAGGGCCGACAGATACGCAGTATTTT.

For this clone: The sample carries other DNA sequences with the same CDR3. J is TRBJ2-7 and V is TRBV28, with 14 bases that match TRBD2. The CDR3 has 15 amino acids. Trimming cost V 3 bases and J 4 bases; bases outside gene matches: 2. Germline assignment: CDR1 MDHEN and CDR2 SYDVKM. In nucleotides, the CDR3 is TGTGCCAGCAGTTTGGGGACTAGCGGGAGTTACGAGCAGTACTTC. Residues: CASSLGTSGSYEQYF.

This chain uses TRBV28 with TRBJ2-7; D is possibly TRBD1 or TRBD2 (6 bases each). Trimming stripped 2 bases from V and 8 bases from J, with 10 bases between. CDR1 is MDHEN, CDR2 SYDVKM, per germline. The length of the CDR3 is 12 residues. The CDR3 sequence: CASSLRGGKQYF. The CDR3 coding sequence is TGTGCCAGCAGTTTACGAGGGGGGAAGCAGTACTTC.

This chain joins TRBV28 and TRBJ1-2; TRBD1 might be the D (5 bases). The CDR3 contains 13 residues. Germline CDR1 MDHEN, CDR2 SYDVKM. The V end lost 4 bases, the J end lost 5 bases, and 11 bases lay between the germline ends. DNA for the CDR3: TGTGCCAGCAGTTGGCGGGGGGGGTATGGCTACACCTTC. This sequence encodes CASSWRGGYGYTF.

The chain links TRBV10-2 to TRBJ2-1; TRBD2 matches at 14 bases. Germline-derived CDR1 and CDR2 are WSHSY and SAAADI. This CDR3 region has 14 residues. Losses at the gene ends were 6 bases for V and 8 bases for J; bases not matched to a gene: 3. The CDR3 coding sequence is TGCGCCAGCAGAGGACTAGCGGGGGGTCATGAGCAGTTCTTC. Protein sequence: CASRGLAGGHEQFF.

The genes are TRBV6-5 and TRBJ2-7; TRBD2 matches 8 bases. The CDR3 extends over 13 amino acids. The germline V gene has CDR1 MNHEY and CDR2 SVGAGI. V dropped 10 bases and J dropped 5; count of bases not matched to a gene: 10. The CDR3, as DNA: TGTGCCACCCGGGAGGGCCCTGGTGACGAGCAGTACTTC. Amino acid sequence: CATREGPGDEQYF.

The chain carries TRBV6-1 and TRBJ2-7; 9 nucleotides match TRBD2. Per the germline V gene, CDR1 is MNHNS and CDR2 is SASEGT. This CDR3 spans 14 amino acids. V lost 7 bases, J lost 6 bases, and 10 bases stayed unmatched. This CDR3 is CASIISGRPSEQYF. Here the CDR3 DNA reads TGTGCCAGCATTATTAGCGGGAGACCAAGCGAGCAGTACTTC.